A selection of T cell receptor beta chains follows, all from one sample in a study of T cells in Graves' hyperthyroidism and ophthalmopathy. Using its own MiXCR run on the multiplex PCR reads, TCRdb lists one record per CDR3 protein. The sample has hundreds of thousands of distinct CDR3 sequences, approximately 25% seen once; the top ten hold 11%. The sequenced sample was blood. Receptors were obtained from a woman aged 30 to 39 with Graves' ophthalmopathy. CDR3s include the opening cysteine and the closing phenylalanine or tryptophan. D genes are given only for firm matches. Expanded clones are given a class, and other clones once, few, many or no size at all.

cdr3_aa,cdr3_nt,clone_size,v_call,d_call,j_call
CASSISQGAYEQYF,TGTGCCAGCAGCATATCACAGGGCGCGTACGAGCAGTACTTC,many,TRBV7-9,NA,TRBJ2-7
CASSLGPYRVTF,TGTGCCAGCAGCCTTGGACCTTACCGGGTTACCTTC,many,TRBV7-8,NA,TRBJ1-2
CASSPETLNTEAFF,TGTGCCAGCAGTCCCGAGACGTTGAACACTGAAGCTTTCTTT,many,TRBV2,NA,TRBJ1-1
CASSPRGVSYGYTF,TGTGCCAGCAGCCCCCGTGGGGTCTCGTATGGCTACACCTTC,many,TRBV13,NA,TRBJ1-2
CASSFTTEQGESTDTQYF,TGTGCCAGCAGCTTCACCACGGAACAGGGAGAGAGCACAGATACGCAGTATTTT,few,TRBV11-1,NA,TRBJ2-3
CATSRGSGRRLSFF,TGTGCCACCAGCAGAGGCTCAGGGAGGAGATTGAGTTTCTTC,many,TRBV15,NA,TRBJ2-1
CASSQPGQGVELFF,TGCGCCAGCAGCCAACCGGGACAAGGGGTTGAGCTGTTTTTT,NA,TRBV4-1,NA,TRBJ2-2
CASSLGPSENTEAFF,TGTGCCAGCAGCTTAGGTCCCAGTGAGAACACTGAAGCTTTCTTT,many,TRBV13,NA,TRBJ1-1
CASSGSSSGAVASQYF,TGTGCCAGCAGCGGATCGTCTAGCGGGGCTGTGGCGTCCCAGTACTTC,many,TRBV4-2,TRBD2,TRBJ2-5
CASSNPGQQETQYF,TGCGCCAGCAGTAACCCGGGACAGCAAGAGACCCAGTACTTC,many,TRBV5-1,TRBD1,TRBJ2-5
CASGDRNTGTQYF,TGTGCTAGTGGTGACAGAAATACGGGGACCCAGTACTTC,NA,TRBV12-5,NA,TRBJ2-5
CASSNQGAGSNQPQHF,TGTGCCAGCAGTAACCAGGGGGCCGGGAGCAATCAGCCCCAGCATTTT,NA,TRBV2,TRBD1,TRBJ1-5
CASSVDSANYGYTF,TGTGCCAGCAGCGTAGACAGCGCTAACTATGGCTACACCTTC,NA,TRBV9,NA,TRBJ1-2
CASADSLDQPQHF,TGTGCCAGCGCGGACAGCCTAGATCAGCCCCAGCATTTT,many,TRBV6-5,NA,TRBJ1-5
CASSPRTGVGELFF,TGCGCCAGCAGCCCACGGACAGGGGTCGGGGAGCTGTTTTTT,few,TRBV5-1,TRBD1,TRBJ2-2
CSARDSSLSSYEQYF,TGCAGTGCTAGAGATAGCAGTCTTAGCTCCTACGAGCAGTACTTC,few,TRBV20-1,NA,TRBJ2-7
CASRPYLSGELFF,TGTGCCAGCAGGCCCTATCTTTCCGGGGAGCTGTTTTTT,few,TRBV6-2/TRBV6-3,NA,TRBJ2-2
CASSDFPKTYEQYF,TGTGCCAGCAGTGACTTTCCCAAAACTTACGAGCAGTACTTC,few,TRBV6-1,NA,TRBJ2-7
CASTPGGFEETQYF,TGCGCCAGCACTCCGGGGGGGTTTGAGGAGACCCAGTACTTC,NA,TRBV5-1,TRBD2,TRBJ2-5
CASSPFEAGGNEQYF,TGCGCCAGCAGCCCGTTTGAGGCGGGGGGCAACGAGCAGTACTTC,NA,TRBV10-2,TRBD2,TRBJ2-7
CATPGAGQYEQYF,TGTGCCACCCCAGGGGCAGGGCAGTACGAGCAGTACTTC,few,TRBV6-1,NA,TRBJ2-7
CASSPPDRDDEQYF,TGTGCCAGCAGTCCCCCGGACAGGGACGACGAGCAGTACTTC,many,TRBV28,TRBD1,TRBJ2-7
CASRPGQGTISGLNTEAFF,TGTGCCAGCAGGCCGGGACAGGGTACAATATCCGGCCTGAACACTGAAGCTTTCTTT,many,TRBV2,TRBD1,TRBJ1-1
CASSPTLSSSTDFSYEQYF,TGTGCCAGCAGCCCCACCCTATCAAGCTCGACAGACTTCTCCTACGAGCAGTACTTC,once,TRBV11-1,NA,TRBJ2-7
CASSAGGRPFYGYTF,TGTGCCAGCAGCGCCGGAGGACGACCCTTCTATGGCTACACCTTC,few,TRBV5-6,NA,TRBJ1-2
CASSYYGLAGSTGELFF,TGTGCCAGCAGCTACTACGGACTAGCGGGGTCCACCGGGGAGCTGTTTTTT,many,TRBV6-5,TRBD2,TRBJ2-2
CATRGGGLWGETQYF,TGTGCCACCAGAGGGGGAGGGCTCTGGGGAGAGACCCAGTACTTC,many,TRBV15,NA,TRBJ2-5
CASSWFGQYYEQYF,TGTGCCAGCAGTTGGTTTGGACAGTACTACGAGCAGTACTTC,many,TRBV27,NA,TRBJ2-7
CASSTGDGSNQPQHF,TGTGCCAGCAGCACGGGGGACGGGAGCAATCAGCCCCAGCATTTT,many,TRBV28,NA,TRBJ1-5
CAWSEGIGYTF,TGTGCCTGGAGTGAAGGAATCGGCTACACCTTC,NA,TRBV30,NA,TRBJ1-2
CASSLVGWGRNTEAFF,TGTGCCAGCAGCTTGGTTGGGTGGGGCAGGAACACTGAAGCTTTCTTT,many,TRBV5-5,NA,TRBJ1-1
CASTPSGASYEQYF,TGTGCCAGCACGCCAAGCGGGGCCTCCTACGAGCAGTACTTC,many,TRBV2,TRBD2,TRBJ2-7
CASSSPRDGRTAYEQYF,TGTGCCAGCAGCTCTCCCCGGGACGGGAGGACGGCCTACGAGCAGTACTTC,NA,TRBV11-2,TRBD2,TRBJ2-7
CASSLTVSWHEQYF,TGTGCCAGCAGCCTCACCGTTAGTTGGCACGAGCAGTACTTC,few,TRBV7-8,NA,TRBJ2-7
CASSLGAGPNTGELFF,TGTGCCAGCAGCCTCGGGGCCGGCCCGAACACCGGGGAGCTGTTTTTT,NA,TRBV3-1,NA,TRBJ2-2
CASSLVDRENTEAFF,TGTGCCAGCAGCCTGGTGGACAGGGAGAACACTGAAGCTTTCTTT,NA,TRBV5-6,TRBD1,TRBJ1-1
CASSYSSFAEAFF,TGTGCCAGCAGTTACTCCTCCTTCGCTGAAGCTTTCTTT,many,TRBV6-2/TRBV6-3,NA,TRBJ1-1
CASSEQQNTGELFF,TGTGCCAGCAGTGAACAGCAGAACACCGGGGAGCTGTTTTTT,many,TRBV2,NA,TRBJ2-2
CASSPRPEGPYEQYF,TGTGCCAGCTCACCACGGCCGGAAGGGCCCTACGAGCAGTACTTC,few,TRBV18,NA,TRBJ2-7
CASTLGGGGQPQHF,TGTGCCAGCACCCTAGGGGGAGGGGGCCAGCCCCAGCATTTT,many,TRBV7-2,TRBD1,TRBJ1-5
CAISETDGSSGGATYGYTF,TGTGCCATCAGTGAGACCGACGGCAGTTCGGGGGGAGCGACCTATGGCTACACCTTC,many,TRBV10-3,NA,TRBJ1-2
CASMDTGEYNEQYF,TGTGCCAGCATGGATACAGGGGAATATAACGAGCAGTACTTC,many,TRBV6-5,TRBD1,TRBJ2-7
CASRTGALYTEAFF,TGTGCCAGCAGGACGGGGGCGCTTTACACTGAAGCTTTCTTT,many,TRBV6-2/TRBV6-3,NA,TRBJ1-1
CASSESLWAGTPYEQYF,TGTGCCAGCAGTGAATCCTTATGGGCAGGGACCCCCTACGAGCAGTACTTC,NA,TRBV25-1,NA,TRBJ2-7
CATSRDWTFRPETQYF,TGTGCCACCAGCAGAGACTGGACATTCCGGCCAGAGACCCAGTACTTC,many,TRBV15,NA,TRBJ2-5
CASNPRLNTGELFF,TGTGCCAGCAACCCCCGCTTGAACACCGGGGAGCTGTTTTTT,NA,TRBV28,NA,TRBJ2-2
CAWSVPAETQYF,TGTGCCTGGAGTGTACCGGCAGAGACCCAGTACTTC,many,TRBV30,NA,TRBJ2-5
CASSAGQRYEQYF,TGTGCCAGTAGTGCGGGACAGCGGTACGAGCAGTACTTC,NA,TRBV19,NA,TRBJ2-7
CACRQVAKNIQYF,TGTGCCTGCCGACAGGTAGCCAAAAACATTCAGTACTTC,many,TRBV30,NA,TRBJ2-4
CASSQVNSGQPQHF,TGTGCCAGCAGCCAAGTTAATTCTGGTCAGCCCCAGCATTTT,few,TRBV3-1,NA,TRBJ1-5
CASSYGDRSTYQPQHF,TGTGCCAGCAGCTACGGGGACAGGTCAACCTATCAGCCCCAGCATTTT,many,TRBV6-2/TRBV6-3,TRBD1,TRBJ1-5
CSVEVPRERWRETQYF,TGCAGCGTTGAAGTCCCCCGGGAACGTTGGCGAGAGACCCAGTACTTC,NA,TRBV29-1,NA,TRBJ2-5
CASREHTENQPQHF,TGTGCCAGTAGAGAACATACCGAAAATCAGCCCCAGCATTTT,many,TRBV19,NA,TRBJ1-5
CASSLRGADYGYTF,TGTGCCAGCAGTCTAAGGGGGGCGGACTATGGCTACACCTTC,many,TRBV28,NA,TRBJ1-2
CASSQLPGQGGYEQYF,TGTGCCAGCAGCCAGTTACCGGGACAGGGGGGTTACGAGCAGTACTTC,NA,TRBV4-2,TRBD1,TRBJ2-7
CSAGQGTPNYGYTF,TGCAGTGCTGGACAGGGGACTCCTAACTATGGCTACACCTTC,few,TRBV20-1,TRBD1,TRBJ1-2
CAWSVQTSGEETQYF,TGTGCCTGGAGTGTACAAACTAGCGGAGAAGAGACCCAGTACTTC,many,TRBV30,TRBD2,TRBJ2-5
CASRPQTGFGYTF,TGTGCCAGCAGACCCCAGACCGGATTCGGCTACACCTTC,many,TRBV6-5,NA,TRBJ1-2
CASSRGREPQHF,TGTGCCAGCAGCCGAGGGCGTGAGCCCCAGCATTTT,many,TRBV11-2,NA,TRBJ1-5